One and the same sample provided the 4 T cell receptor beta chains below, sequenced in a study of PD-1 blockade in mismatch repair-deficient tumors. This table comes from immunoSEQ multiplex PCR, and its TCRdb copy is limited to in-frame clones, with some not included. The sample gives tens of thousands of clones, over 75% of which show up once; approximately 2.7% is in the top ten. The source material was peripheral blood, sampled 12 weeks after starting pembrolizumab. The source is an adult with mismatch repair-deficient cancer.

The rearrangement joins TRBV18 to TRBJ1-1, with a possible D match to TRBD1 (5 bases). V lost 6 bases and J 1 base, leaving 18 bases between the germline ends. Germline V lookup: CDR1 KGHSH, CDR2 LQKENI. The CDR3 has 16 residues. Here the CDR3 reads CASSPSPPQGNTEAFF. For the CDR3, the DNA is TGTGCCAGCTCGCCATCCCCCCCCCAGGGGAACACTGAAGCTTTCTTT. The full variable domain, completed using reference TRBV18 and TRBJ1-1, is NAGVMQNPRHLVRRRGQEARLRCSPMKGHSHVYWYRQLPEEGLKFMVYLQKENIIDESGMPKERFSAEFPKEGPSILRIQQVVRGDSAAYFCASSPSPPQGNTEAFFGQGTRLTVV.

The rearrangement uses TRBV6-1 and TRBJ2-7, with D possibly matching TRBD2 (7 bases). V was trimmed by 7 bases and J by 4 bases, leaving 17 bases between them. The CDR3 totals 14 residues. The germline V gene has CDR1 MNHNS and CDR2 SASEGT. The CDR3 loop is CASTSREGDYEQYF. The CDR3 DNA sequence: TGTGCCAGCACCTCAAGGGAGGGGGATTACGAGCAGTACTTC.

The V and J genes are TRBV19 and TRBJ2-1; 9 bases are a match to TRBD1. With 5 bases clipped from V and 4 bases from J, the junction kept 9 bases outside the gene matches. Germline loops: CDR1 LNHDA, CDR2 SQIVND (reference sequence). CDR3 length: 16 residues. The CDR3 nucleotides are TGTGCCAGTAGTCCTCCGGGACAGGGATGGTACAATGAGCAGTTCTTC. Translated: CASSPPGQGWYNEQFF. The variable domain in full, completed from reference TRBV19 and TRBJ2-1, reads DGGITQSPKYLFRKEGQNVTLSCEQNLNHDAMYWYRQDPGQGLRLIYYSQIVNDFQKGDIAEGYSVSREKKESFPLTVTSAQKNPTAFYLCASSPPGQGWYNEQFFGPGTRLTVL.

The chain recombines TRBV5-6 with TRBJ2-3; no definite D call. Trimming pared 4 bases from V and 0 bases from J, leaving 12 bases between. Germline assignment: CDR1 SGHDT and CDR2 YYEEEE. CDR3 length equals 15 residues. The CDR3 sequence is CASSLWVGSTDTQYF. CDR3 DNA sequence: TGTGCCAGCAGCCTGTGGGTCGGGAGCACAGATACGCAGTATTTT.